Listed below are T cell receptor beta chains from one sample, sequenced in a study of cytomegalovirus exposure and HLA in healthy donors. Assay used: immunoSEQ multiplex PCR; TCRdb lists only in-frame clones, some missing. This table holds under 200,000 clones, around three quarters found once. Sequencing was carried out using PBMCs. These receptors all come from a man in his forties in good health and CMV-seronegative. Both conserved end residues are part of each CDR3.

TRBV7-9	TRBJ2-2	CSSLKGAIGELFF
TRBV21-1	TRBJ2-5	CASSNLTSGSGETQYF
TRBV7-3	TRBJ2-2	CASSRRGSGGTNTGELFF
TRBV19	TRBJ2-1	CASSSGALYNEQFF
TRBV29-1	TRBJ2-3	CSVERVGGSNTQYF
TRBV7-2	TRBJ2-7	CASSGGQGAPLRDEQYF
TRBV28	TRBJ1-5	CASAGYSNQPQHF
TRBV6-1	TRBJ2-3	CASLAGGPDTQYF
TRBV7-9	TRBJ1-2	CASSLDSNYGYTF
TRBV28	TRBJ2-3	CASSSTAESYRTDTQYF
TRBV5-4	TRBJ2-3	CASSWPGQDPDTQYF
TRBV6-6	TRBJ2-7	CASRSLAKSSYEQYF
TRBV11-2	TRBJ2-7	CASSFGGTYEQYF
TRBV5-4	TRBJ2-7	CASSLARGGSHEQYF
TRBV5-1	TRBJ1-6	CASSLPLADSPLHF
TRBV19	TRBJ2-6	CASSILGWSSGANVLTF
TRBV7-9	TRBJ2-5	CASSFGLVGTQYF
TRBV19	TRBJ1-2	CASSVRDWNGYGYTF
TRBV30	TRBJ2-4	CAWSEATNSQYF
TRBV6-5	TRBJ2-3	CASSLAGGTQYF
TRBV18	TRBJ1-5	CASSSDRSNQPQHF
TRBV6-1	TRBJ2-3	CASSSDRGGSTQYF
TRBV5-4	TRBJ2-1	CASSRTLAGGPNEQFF
TRBV9	TRBJ2-1	CASSVVHGATNNEQFF
TRBV11-2	TRBJ2-2	CASSWLGTSGPLGELFF
TRBV30	TRBJ2-5	CAWSVDRTSGGKETQYF
TRBV6-1	TRBJ2-1	CASSGSGMNEQFF
TRBV15	TRBJ2-7	CATSLGRLDYEQYF
TRBV25-1	TRBJ1-5	CASSDGGYNQPQHF
TRBV2	TRBJ2-2	CASSEGRGRMGELFF
TRBV28	TRBJ1-2	CASSGSTAHYGYTF
TRBV5-6	TRBJ2-5	CASSLAEETQYF
TRBV7-2	TRBJ2-1	CASSLAAGDEQFF
TRBV11-2	TRBJ1-2	CASSFGTGDYGYTF
TRBV5-4	TRBJ2-1	CASSPASGRTYNEQFF
TRBV19	TRBJ1-2	CASSISGGTGYTF
TRBV7-9	TRBJ1-5	CSSSLATSPWPHQPQHF
TRBV30	TRBJ1-4	CAWNRQGETEKLFF
TRBV9	TRBJ2-7	CASSLGQGKSYEQYF
TRBV9	TRBJ2-5	CASSVGQGGETQYF
TRBV18	TRBJ2-2	CASSLSQGRGTGELFF
TRBV29-1	TRBJ1-1	CSVQKQGMNTEAFF
TRBV28	TRBJ2-1	CASSRPQGSNEQFF
TRBV28	TRBJ1-1	CASSQVTEAFF
TRBV27	TRBJ1-3	CASSLTGLSSGNTIYF
TRBV5-8	TRBJ2-3	CASSYGTSGVEFTDTQYF
TRBV5-4	TRBJ1-1	CASSLGQGVGRAFF
TRBV7-9	TRBJ2-7	CASSLVALAGDEQYF